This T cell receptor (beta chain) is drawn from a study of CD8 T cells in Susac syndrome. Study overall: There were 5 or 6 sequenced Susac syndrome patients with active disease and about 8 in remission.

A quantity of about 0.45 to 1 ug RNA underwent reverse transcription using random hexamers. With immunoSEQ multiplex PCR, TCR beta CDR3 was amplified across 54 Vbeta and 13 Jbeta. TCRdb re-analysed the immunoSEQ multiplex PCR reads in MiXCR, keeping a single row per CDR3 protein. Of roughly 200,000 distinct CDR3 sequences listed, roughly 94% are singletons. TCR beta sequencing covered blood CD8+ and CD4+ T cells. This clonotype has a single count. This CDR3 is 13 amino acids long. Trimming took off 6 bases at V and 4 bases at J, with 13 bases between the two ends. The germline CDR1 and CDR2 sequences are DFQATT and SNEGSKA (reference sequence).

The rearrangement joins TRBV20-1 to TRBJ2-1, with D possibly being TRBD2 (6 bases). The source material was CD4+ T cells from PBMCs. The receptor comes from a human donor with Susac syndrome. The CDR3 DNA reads TGCAGTGCCGTCGCGGGGCCGTACAATGAGCAGTTCTTC. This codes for CSAVAGPYNEQFF.